Listed below are T cell receptor beta chains from one sample, sequenced in a study of PD-L1 blockade in urothelial cancer. Only in-frame clones appear in the TCRdb table, and some are missing; sequencing was by immunoSEQ multiplex PCR. There are about 45,000 clones in the sample; around nine tenths occur only once, and around 25% lies in the top ten. Specimen: PBMCs, collected around atezolizumab (anti-PD-L1) treatment. The receptors stem from a donor at least 40 years old with urothelial cancer. CDR3s include the opening cysteine and the closing phenylalanine or tryptophan. The D gene is left open where the match is weak. The size entry is marked missing in some rows and otherwise reads once, few, many or a size class.

v_call,j_call,cdr3_length,d_call,clone_size,cdr3_aa,cdr3_nt
TRBV5-4,TRBJ1-2,12,.,few,CASSFHSYGYTF,TGTGCCAGCAGCTTTCACAGCTATGGCTACACCTTC
TRBV18,TRBJ2-7,15,.,.,CASSPPGRGAYEQYF,TGTGCCAGCTCACCACCCGGCAGGGGTGCGTACGAGCAGTACTTC
TRBV7-2,TRBJ2-3,12,TRBD1,.,CASSQSGTAQYF,TGTGCCAGCAGCCAATCCGGGACAGCGCAGTATTTT
TRBV18,TRBJ2-7,16,.,.,CASSPQGQDPSYEQYF,TGTGCCAGCTCACCACAAGGCCAGGATCCATCCTACGAGCAGTACTTC
TRBV2,TRBJ1-2,15,TRBD1,.,CASRGQGLSNYGYTF,TGTGCCAGCAGGGGACAGGGGTTATCGAACTATGGCTACACCTTC
TRBV11-3,TRBJ2-2,15,TRBD2,once,CASSHSGTLTGELFF,TGTGCCAGCAGCCATAGCGGGACCCTCACCGGGGAGCTGTTTTTT
TRBV10-1,TRBJ2-7,23,TRBD2,.,CASSTEWGTSAGVRSPEDYEQYF,TGCGCCAGCAGCACCGAGTGGGGGACTAGCGCCGGCGTGCGTTCCCCAGAAGACTACGAGCAGTACTTC
TRBV6-6,TRBJ1-4,15,TRBD1,.,CASSKGQPTNEKLFF,TGTGCCAGCAGTAAGGGACAGCCAACTAATGAAAAACTGTTTTTT
TRBV18,TRBJ1-5,13,TRBD1,.,CASSPRGNQPQHF,TGTGCCAGCTCTCCCAGGGGGAATCAGCCCCAGCATTTT
TRBV4-1,TRBJ1-4,15,TRBD1,once,CASSPNRGTNEKLFF,TGCGCCAGCAGCCCTAACAGGGGAACTAATGAAAAACTGTTTTTT
TRBV5-1,TRBJ2-1,16,TRBD1,once,CASSSSGGEAYNEQFF,TGCGCCAGCAGCTCTTCAGGGGGAGAAGCCTACAATGAGCAGTTCTTC
TRBV4-1,TRBJ2-5,15,.,.,CASSQGGVAGETQYF,TGCGCCAGCAGCCAAGGCGGGGTAGCCGGAGAGACCCAGTACTTC
TRBV5-1,TRBJ1-2,14,.,.,CASSLADAGYGYTF,TGCGCCAGCAGCTTGGCCGATGCCGGGTATGGCTACACCTTC
TRBV7-2,TRBJ2-3,15,TRBD1,.,CASSRHRGRADTQYF,TGTGCCAGCAGCCGCCACAGGGGACGGGCAGATACGCAGTATTTT
TRBV6-6,TRBJ2-7,15,.,.,CASSYPNRASYEQYF,TGTGCCAGCAGTTACCCCAACAGGGCCTCCTACGAGCAGTACTTC
TRBV4-2,TRBJ2-3,15,.,once,CASSQEQYVTDTQYF,TGTGCCAGCAGCCAAGAACAGTATGTCACAGATACGCAGTATTTT
TRBV15,TRBJ2-3,18,TRBD2,.,CATSSGVAGGRYTDTQYF,TGTGCCACCAGCAGCGGGGTGGCGGGAGGGCGGTACACAGATACGCAGTATTTT
TRBV27,TRBJ2-7,15,TRBD2,.,CASSLLGGSIDEQYF,TGTGCCAGCAGTTTACTGGGGGGGAGTATCGACGAGCAGTACTTC
TRBV30,TRBJ2-6,14,.,.,CAWSQGSGANVLTF,TGTGCCTGGAGTCAGGGCTCTGGGGCCAACGTCCTGACTTTC
TRBV30,TRBJ1-6,12,.,.,CAWTRTVSPLHF,TGTGCCTGGACCCGGACAGTTTCACCCCTCCACTTT
TRBV5-1,TRBJ2-2,16,TRBD2,.,CASSLVGGPSTGELFF,TGCGCCAGCAGCTTGGTGGGAGGGCCGAGCACCGGGGAGCTGTTTTTT
TRBV6-5,TRBJ2-3,16,TRBD2,.,CASSYSPLAGTHTQYF,TGTGCCAGCAGTTACTCGCCCCTAGCGGGGACCCATACGCAGTATTTT
TRBV21-1,TRBJ2-2,16,.,.,CASSRLAGVTTGELFF,TGTGCCAGCAGCCGCCTAGCGGGAGTAACCACCGGGGAGCTGTTTTTT
TRBV7-2,TRBJ1-5,17,.,.,CASSSPGGHHSNQPQHF,TGTGCCAGCAGCTCCCCGGGGGGACACCATAGCAATCAGCCCCAGCATTTT
TRBV2,TRBJ2-7,13,.,.,CASTLEGRYEQYF,TGTGCCAGCACCCTAGAGGGCCGGTACGAGCAGTACTTC
TRBV7-2,TRBJ2-7,12,.,.,CASSPSGYEQYF,TGTGCCAGCAGCCCCAGCGGCTACGAGCAGTACTTC
TRBV18,TRBJ2-1,15,TRBD2,.,CASSPPLAGYNEQFF,TGTGCCAGCTCACCACCCCTAGCGGGGTACAATGAGCAGTTCTTC
TRBV5-1,TRBJ1-5,16,.,.,CASSLDPGYSNQPQHF,TGCGCCAGCAGCTTGGATCCGGGATATAGCAATCAGCCCCAGCATTTT
TRBV7-2,TRBJ2-1,12,.,.,CASSLVRLEQFF,TGTGCCAGCAGCTTAGTGCGACTCGAGCAGTTCTTC
TRBV5-1,TRBJ1-4,14,TRBD1,.,CASSFGTGGEKLFF,TGCGCCAGCAGCTTCGGGACAGGGGGTGAAAAACTGTTTTTT
TRBV6-5,TRBJ2-7,13,.,.,CASSYSMGLAWYF,TGTGCCAGCAGTTACTCGATGGGGCTGGCGTGGTACTTC
TRBV9,TRBJ2-7,15,.,.,CASSVGASPSYEQYF,TGTGCCAGCAGCGTAGGCGCGTCCCCCTCCTACGAGCAGTACTTC
TRBV7-9,TRBJ1-1,13,.,once,CASSQTGNTEAFF,TGTGCCAGCAGCCAAACAGGAAACACTGAAGCTTTCTTT
TRBV6-5,TRBJ2-5,12,.,.,CASRGGQETQYF,TGTGCCAGCAGGGGGGGCCAAGAGACCCAGTACTTC
TRBV25-1,TRBJ2-1,14,.,.,CASRRAYGGNEQFF,TGTGCCAGCAGGCGGGCCTACGGTGGGAATGAGCAGTTCTTC
TRBV14,TRBJ1-1,13,.,.,CASSQQGYTEAFF,TGTGCCAGCAGCCAACAGGGGTACACTGAAGCTTTCTTT
TRBV5-1,TRBJ2-2,15,TRBD2,.,CASRVSGTLTGELFF,TGCGCCAGCAGGGTTAGCGGGACACTCACCGGGGAGCTGTTTTTT
TRBV18,TRBJ1-1,15,.,.,CASSTGARGNTEAFF,TGTGCCAGCTCGACCGGGGCCAGGGGGAACACTGAAGCTTTCTTT
TRBV5-5,TRBJ2-7,17,.,.,CASSLAPPGKGSYEQYF,TGTGCCAGCAGCTTGGCCCCGCCTGGGAAGGGGTCCTACGAGCAGTACTTC
TRBV6-1,TRBJ2-1,15,TRBD1,.,CASTRMRQGANEQFF,TGTGCCAGCACCAGAATGCGGCAGGGGGCCAATGAGCAGTTCTTC
TRBV18,TRBJ1-5,15,TRBD1,few,CASSSGTGGNQPQHF,TGTGCCAGCTCATCCGGGACAGGGGGCAATCAGCCCCAGCATTTT
TRBV29-1,TRBJ2-4,14,TRBD1,.,CSVDGTGAPNIQYF,TGCAGCGTTGATGGGACAGGGGCGCCAAACATTCAGTACTTC
TRBV11-2,TRBJ2-1,15,TRBD2,.,CASSLGSSGDNEQFF,TGTGCCAGCAGCTTAGGGTCTAGCGGGGACAATGAGCAGTTCTTC
TRBV28,TRBJ1-2,11,.,.,CATHGGYGYTF,TGTGCCACCCACGGGGGCTATGGCTACACCTTC
TRBV30,TRBJ2-1,14,TRBD2,.,CAWSVASGSYEQFF,TGTGCCTGGAGTGTGGCTAGCGGGAGCTATGAGCAGTTCTTC
TRBV28,TRBJ2-1,14,.,.,CASSLLLAGSGQFF,TGTGCCAGCAGTTTGTTACTAGCCGGTTCGGGGCAGTTCTTC
TRBV29-1,TRBJ2-7,14,.,.,CSVEGVDNSYEQYF,TGCAGCGTTGAAGGGGTGGACAACTCCTACGAGCAGTACTTC
TRBV7-9,TRBJ2-7,16,TRBD2,.,CASSSPLAGTLDEQYF,TGTGCCAGCAGCTCCCCCTTAGCGGGAACCTTGGACGAGCAGTACTTC
TRBV7-2,TRBJ2-1,16,.,.,CASSSSGWRPGGEQFF,TGTGCCAGCAGCTCATCGGGGTGGAGGCCCGGGGGTGAGCAGTTCTTC
TRBV25-1,TRBJ1-4,12,.,.,CASRFLNEKLFF,TGTGCCAGCAGGTTCCTTAATGAAAAACTGTTTTTT
TRBV9,TRBJ2-5,15,.,.,CASSPLGSHQETQYF,TGTGCCAGCAGCCCCTTGGGCAGCCATCAAGAGACCCAGTACTTC
TRBV7-9,TRBJ2-5,16,TRBD2,once,CASSERGRDYKETQYF,TGTGCCAGCAGCGAAAGGGGTAGGGACTATAAAGAGACCCAGTACTTC